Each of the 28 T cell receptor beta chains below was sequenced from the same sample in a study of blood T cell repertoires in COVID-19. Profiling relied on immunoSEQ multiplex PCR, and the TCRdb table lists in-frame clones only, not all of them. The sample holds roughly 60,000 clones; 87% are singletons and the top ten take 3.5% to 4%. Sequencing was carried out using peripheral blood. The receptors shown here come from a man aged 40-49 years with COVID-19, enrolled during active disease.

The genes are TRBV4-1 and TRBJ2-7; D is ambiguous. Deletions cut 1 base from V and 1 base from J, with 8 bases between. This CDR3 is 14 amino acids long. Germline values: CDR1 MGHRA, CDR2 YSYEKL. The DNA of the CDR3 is TGCGCCAGCAGCCAAGTGACTGGTTCCTACGAGCAGTACTTC. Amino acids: CASSQVTGSYEQYF.

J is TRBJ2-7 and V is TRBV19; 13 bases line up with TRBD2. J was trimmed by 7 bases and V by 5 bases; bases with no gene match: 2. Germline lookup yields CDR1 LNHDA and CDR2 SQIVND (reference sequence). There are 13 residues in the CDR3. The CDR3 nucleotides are TGTGCCAGTAGTGGACTAGCGGGAGTTGAGCAGTACTTC. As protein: CASSGLAGVEQYF. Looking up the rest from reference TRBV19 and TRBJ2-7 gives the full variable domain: DGGITQSPKYLFRKEGQNVTLSCEQNLNHDAMYWYRQDPGQGLRLIYYSQIVNDFQKGDIAEGYSVSREKKESFPLTVTSAQKNPTAFYLCASSGLAGVEQYFGPGTRLTVT.

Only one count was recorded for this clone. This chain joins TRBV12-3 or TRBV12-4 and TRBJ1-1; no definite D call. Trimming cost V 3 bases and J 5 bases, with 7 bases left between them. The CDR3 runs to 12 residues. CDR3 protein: CASSFPLTEAFF. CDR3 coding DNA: TGTGCCAGCAGTTTCCCCCTTACTGAAGCTTTCTTT.

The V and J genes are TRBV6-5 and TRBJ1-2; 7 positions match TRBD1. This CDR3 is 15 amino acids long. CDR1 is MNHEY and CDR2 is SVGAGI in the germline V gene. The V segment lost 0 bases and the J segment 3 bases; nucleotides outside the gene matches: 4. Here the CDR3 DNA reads TGTGCCAGCAGTTACTCAAGGGGGCTTGACTATGGCTACACCTTC. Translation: CASSYSRGLDYGYTF.

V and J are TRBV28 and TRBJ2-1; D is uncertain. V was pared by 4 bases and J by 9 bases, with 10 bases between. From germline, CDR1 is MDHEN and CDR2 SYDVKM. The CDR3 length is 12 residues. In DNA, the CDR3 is TGTGCCAGCAGTTCCCCTACGAGTGAGCAGTTCTTC. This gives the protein CASSSPTSEQFF.

The CDR3 bases are TGTGCCAGCAGTGCGACGGGGGACTCTGGAAACACCATATATTTT. It translates to CASSATGDSGNTIYF. This chain links TRBV6-4 with TRBJ1-3, with a weak D call TRBD1 (5 bases). CDR1 is MRHNA and CDR2 is SNTAGT in the germline V gene. The CDR3 contains 15 residues. V dropped 4 bases and J dropped 0 bases, with 10 bases sitting between them.

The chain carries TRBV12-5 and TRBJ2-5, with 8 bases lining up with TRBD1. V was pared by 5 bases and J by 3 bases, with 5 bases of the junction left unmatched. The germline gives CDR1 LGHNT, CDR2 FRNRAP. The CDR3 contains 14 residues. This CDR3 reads CASGPPTGEETQYF. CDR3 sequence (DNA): TGTGCTAGTGGTCCCCCGACAGGGGAAGAGACCCAGTACTTC.

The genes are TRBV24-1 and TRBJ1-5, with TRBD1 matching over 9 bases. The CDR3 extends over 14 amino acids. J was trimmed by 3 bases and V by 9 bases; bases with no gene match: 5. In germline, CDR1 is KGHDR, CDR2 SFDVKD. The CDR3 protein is CATGGQGYNQPQHF. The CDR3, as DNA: TGTGCCACCGGGGGACAGGGTTACAATCAGCCCCAGCATTTT.

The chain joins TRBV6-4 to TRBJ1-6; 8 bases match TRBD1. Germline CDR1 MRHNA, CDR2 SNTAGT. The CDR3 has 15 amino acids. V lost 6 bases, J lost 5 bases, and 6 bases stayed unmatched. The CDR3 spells CASSAGTGHNSPLHF. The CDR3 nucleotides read TGTGCCAGCAGCGCCGGGACAGGTCATAATTCACCCCTCCACTTT.

CDR3 DNA: TGTGCCAGCAGCTTAGTAGAGATTCTAGGTACCGGGGAGCTGTTTTTT. This gives the protein CASSLVEILGTGELFF. The chain carries TRBV5-6 and TRBJ2-2; D not resolved. CDR1 and CDR2 from the germline V gene are SGHDT and YYEEEE. Deletions cut 2 bases from V and 5 bases from J, with 16 bases between. The CDR3 contains 16 residues. The full variable domain, completed using reference TRBV5-6 and TRBJ2-2, is DAGVTQSPTHLIKTRGQQVTLRCSPKSGHDTVSWYQQALGQGPQFIFQYYEEEERQRGNFPDRFSGHQFPNYSSELNVNALLLGDSALYLCASSLVEILGTGELFFGEGSRLTVL.

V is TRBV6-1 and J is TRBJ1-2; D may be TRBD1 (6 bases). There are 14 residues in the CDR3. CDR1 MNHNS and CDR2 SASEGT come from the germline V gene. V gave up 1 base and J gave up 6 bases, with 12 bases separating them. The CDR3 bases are TGTGCCAGCAGTGAAGTAATGGGGGCAGATGGCTACACCTTC. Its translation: CASSEVMGADGYTF.

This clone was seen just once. CDR3 sequence reads: CASSQPTSGKTNEQFF. CDR3 nucleotide sequence: TGTGCCAGCAGCCAGCCGACTAGCGGGAAAACGAATGAGCAGTTCTTC. The chain is built from TRBV14 and TRBJ2-1; TRBD2 aligns across 11 bases. There are 16 residues in the CDR3. Trimming cost V 3 bases and J 7 bases; bases outside gene matches: 8. Germline V gives CDR1 SGHDN, CDR2 FVKESK.

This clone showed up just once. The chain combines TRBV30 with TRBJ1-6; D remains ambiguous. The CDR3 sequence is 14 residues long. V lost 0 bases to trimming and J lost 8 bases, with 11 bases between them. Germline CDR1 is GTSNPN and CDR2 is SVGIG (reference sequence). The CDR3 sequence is CAWSVGGRDSPLHF. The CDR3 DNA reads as TGTGCCTGGAGTGTAGGTGGCCGGGATTCACCCCTCCACTTT. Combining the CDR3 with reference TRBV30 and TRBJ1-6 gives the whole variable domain SQTIHQWPATLVQPVGSPLSLECTVEGTSNPNLYWYRQAAGRGLQLLFYSVGIGQISSEVPQNLSASRPQDRQFILSSKKLLLSDSGFYLCAWSVGGRDSPLHFGNGTRLTVT.

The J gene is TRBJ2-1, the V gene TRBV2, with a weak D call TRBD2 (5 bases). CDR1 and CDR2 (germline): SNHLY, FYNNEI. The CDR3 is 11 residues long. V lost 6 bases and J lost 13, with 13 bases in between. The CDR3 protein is CASSALAPQFF. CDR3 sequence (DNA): TGTGCCAGCAGCGCCCTAGCCCCCCAGTTCTTC.

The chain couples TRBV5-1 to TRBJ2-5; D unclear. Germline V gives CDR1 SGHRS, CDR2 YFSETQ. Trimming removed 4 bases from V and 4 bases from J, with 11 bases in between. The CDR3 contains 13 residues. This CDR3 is CASSPVRGETQYF. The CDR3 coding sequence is TGCGCCAGCAGCCCCGTCAGAGGAGAGACCCAGTACTTC.

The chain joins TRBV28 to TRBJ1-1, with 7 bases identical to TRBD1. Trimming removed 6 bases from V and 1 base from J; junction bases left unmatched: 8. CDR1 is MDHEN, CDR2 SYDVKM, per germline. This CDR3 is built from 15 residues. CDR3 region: CASRHSTGTNTEAFF. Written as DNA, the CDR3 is TGTGCCAGCAGACATTCGACAGGGACGAACACTGAAGCTTTCTTT.

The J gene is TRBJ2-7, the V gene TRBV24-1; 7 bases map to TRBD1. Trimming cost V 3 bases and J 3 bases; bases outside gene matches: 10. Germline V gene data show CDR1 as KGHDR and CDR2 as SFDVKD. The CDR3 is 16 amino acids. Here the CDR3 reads CATSDLGQDLRYEQYF. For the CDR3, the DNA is TGTGCCACCAGTGATCTTGGACAGGACCTCCGCTACGAGCAGTACTTC.

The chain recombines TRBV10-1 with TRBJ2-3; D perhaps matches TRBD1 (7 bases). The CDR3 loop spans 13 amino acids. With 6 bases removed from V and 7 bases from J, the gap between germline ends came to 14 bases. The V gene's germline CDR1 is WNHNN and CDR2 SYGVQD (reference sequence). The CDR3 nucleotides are TGCGCCAGCAGCGGAGGGGGCTCGAATACGCAGTATTTT. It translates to CASSGGGSNTQYF.

CDR3 sequence (DNA): TGTGCCAGCAGCTCCGAAGTGACAGCCGTCTCCTACAATGAGCAGTTCTTC. It specifies CASSSEVTAVSYNEQFF. The rearrangement uses TRBV7-6 and TRBJ2-1; possible D gene TRBD1, 5 bases. CDR3 length: 17 amino acids. V lost 4 bases to trimming and J lost 0 bases, with 16 bases between them. In germline, CDR1 is SGHVS, CDR2 FNYEAQ.

CDR3 region: CASSLVTGLGNEQFF. For the CDR3, the DNA is TGTGCCAGCAGCTTAGTGACGGGACTAGGCAATGAGCAGTTCTTC. The gene calls are TRBV11-2 and TRBJ2-1; TRBD2 agrees at 8 bases. Germline CDR1 and CDR2: SGHAT and FQNNGV. The CDR3 is made up of 15 amino acids. Trimming took 1 base from V and 6 from J; bases not matched to a gene: 5.

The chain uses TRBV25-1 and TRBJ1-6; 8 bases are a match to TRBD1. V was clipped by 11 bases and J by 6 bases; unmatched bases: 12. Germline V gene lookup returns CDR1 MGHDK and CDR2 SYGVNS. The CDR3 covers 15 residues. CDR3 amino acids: CAASPSTGANSPLHF. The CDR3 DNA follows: TGTGCCGCTTCCCCCTCGACAGGGGCTAATTCACCCCTCCACTTT.

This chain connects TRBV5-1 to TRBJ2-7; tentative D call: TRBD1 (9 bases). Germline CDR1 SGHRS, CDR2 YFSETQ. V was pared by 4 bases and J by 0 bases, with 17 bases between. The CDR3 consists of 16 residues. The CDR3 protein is CASSPGGTGISYEQYF. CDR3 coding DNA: TGCGCCAGCAGCCCGGGAGGGACAGGGATCTCCTACGAGCAGTACTTC.

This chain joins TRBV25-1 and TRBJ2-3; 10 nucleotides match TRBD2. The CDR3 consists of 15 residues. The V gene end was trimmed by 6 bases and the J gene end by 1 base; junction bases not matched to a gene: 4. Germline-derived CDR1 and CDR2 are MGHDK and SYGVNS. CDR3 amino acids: CASSLGTSGTDTQYF. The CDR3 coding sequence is TGTGCCAGCAGCCTCGGGACTAGCGGCACAGATACGCAGTATTTT.

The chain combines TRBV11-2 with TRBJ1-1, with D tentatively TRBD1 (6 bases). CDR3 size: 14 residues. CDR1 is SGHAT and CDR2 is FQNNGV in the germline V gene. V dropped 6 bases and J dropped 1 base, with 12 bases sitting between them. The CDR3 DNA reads TGTGCCAGCAGGCTGGGACACGGGAACACTGAAGCTTTCTTT. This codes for CASRLGHGNTEAFF. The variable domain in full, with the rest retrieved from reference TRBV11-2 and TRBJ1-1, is EAGVAQSPRYKIIEKRQSVAFWCNPISGHATLYWYQQILGQGPKLLIQFQNNGVVDDSQLPKDRFSAERLKGVDSTLKIQPAKLEDSAVYLCASRLGHGNTEAFFGQGTRLTVV.

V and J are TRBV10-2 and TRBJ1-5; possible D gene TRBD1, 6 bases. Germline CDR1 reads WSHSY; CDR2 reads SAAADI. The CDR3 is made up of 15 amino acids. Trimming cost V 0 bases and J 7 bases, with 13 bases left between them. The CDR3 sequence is CASSESGGSWQPQHF. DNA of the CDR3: TGCGCCAGCAGTGAGTCTGGGGGCAGTTGGCAGCCCCAGCATTTT.

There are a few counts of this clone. CDR3 region: CASSSTTGYGYTF. The CDR3 DNA reads as TGTGCCAGCAGTTCCACGACGGGCTATGGCTACACCTTC. The chain couples TRBV6-5 to TRBJ1-2; D gene ambiguous. The length of the CDR3 is 13 residues. Between the trimmed V and J ends, which lost 4 bases and 4 bases, there was a span of 10 bases. In germline, CDR1 is MNHEY, CDR2 SVGAGI.

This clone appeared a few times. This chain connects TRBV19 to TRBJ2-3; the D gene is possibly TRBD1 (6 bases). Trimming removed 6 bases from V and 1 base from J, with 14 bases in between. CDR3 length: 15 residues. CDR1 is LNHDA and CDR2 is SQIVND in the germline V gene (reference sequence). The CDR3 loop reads CASRLGGGRTDTQYF. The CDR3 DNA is TGTGCCAGTAGATTGGGTGGGGGCCGCACAGATACGCAGTATTTT.

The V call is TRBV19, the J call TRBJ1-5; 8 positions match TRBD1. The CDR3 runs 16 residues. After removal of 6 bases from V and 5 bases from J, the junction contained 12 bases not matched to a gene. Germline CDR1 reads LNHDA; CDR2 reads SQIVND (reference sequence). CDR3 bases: TGTGCCAGTAGCGGATTTACAGGGGGATGGGATCAGCCCCAGCATTTT. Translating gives CASSGFTGGWDQPQHF.